This is a list of T cell receptor beta chains from one sample in a study of blood T cell repertoires in COVID-19. TCRdb's copy holds only in-frame clones and misses some; the assay was immunoSEQ multiplex PCR. The repertoire holds 250,000 to 300,000 clones, with around 90% as singletons. Sequencing was performed on PBMCs or T cells enriched from blood (not recorded which). The receptor set was obtained from a middle-aged woman who had recovered from COVID-19. CDR3s leave out the opening cysteine and the closing phenylalanine or tryptophan. Fields, in order: J gene, clone size, V gene, CDR3 protein. Some rows mark clone size as missing; the rest say once, few, many or name a class of expanded clone.

J gene: TRBJ2-7
clone size: few
V gene: TRBV7-7
CDR3 protein: ASSLGEVSEQY

J gene: TRBJ1-4
clone size: NA
V gene: TRBV11-3
CDR3 protein: ASSGGDPRGEKLF

J gene: TRBJ2-5
clone size: NA
V gene: TRBV5-1
CDR3 protein: VSSEGQAAQETQY

J gene: TRBJ2-6
clone size: once
V gene: TRBV9
CDR3 protein: ASSVSGSGANVLT

J gene: TRBJ1-1
clone size: NA
V gene: TRBV7-8
CDR3 protein: ASSLGLGRGTEAF

J gene: TRBJ2-1
clone size: NA
V gene: TRBV19
CDR3 protein: ASSSGYSYNEQF

J gene: TRBJ1-3
clone size: NA
V gene: TRBV2
CDR3 protein: ASSGQLGNTIY

J gene: TRBJ2-2
clone size: NA
V gene: TRBV18
CDR3 protein: ASSPMAGGPGTGELF

J gene: TRBJ2-1
clone size: few
V gene: TRBV7-9
CDR3 protein: ASSSGLAGGF

J gene: TRBJ1-1
clone size: NA
V gene: TRBV28
CDR3 protein: ASSSIQGRVDTEAF

J gene: TRBJ1-2
clone size: NA
V gene: TRBV6-4
CDR3 protein: ASRNGQGEGYT

J gene: TRBJ2-1
clone size: NA
V gene: TRBV27
CDR3 protein: ASTRGKAGGRIRPYNEQF

J gene: TRBJ2-3
clone size: NA
V gene: TRBV10-3
CDR3 protein: AGGAGDTQY

J gene: TRBJ2-5
clone size: NA
V gene: TRBV4-1
CDR3 protein: ASSLSPGERGGETQY

J gene: TRBJ2-7
clone size: NA
V gene: TRBV18
CDR3 protein: ASSPQDRGSEQY

J gene: TRBJ2-1
clone size: NA
V gene: TRBV4-1
CDR3 protein: ASSQVSPGNEQF

J gene: TRBJ1-1
clone size: NA
V gene: TRBV7-2
CDR3 protein: ASSFAGAKTEAF

J gene: TRBJ1-3
clone size: NA
V gene: TRBV3-1/TRBV3-2
CDR3 protein: ASSQNDISGNTIY

J gene: TRBJ1-2
clone size: NA
V gene: TRBV7-9
CDR3 protein: ASSLQDHNGYT

J gene: TRBJ1-4
clone size: once
V gene: TRBV4-1
CDR3 protein: ASSQDSGVDEKLF

J gene: TRBJ1-1
clone size: NA
V gene: TRBV6-5
CDR3 protein: ASSYQGAGNTEAF

J gene: TRBJ1-2
clone size: NA
V gene: TRBV4-3
CDR3 protein: ASSQGSTGGHPYGYT

J gene: TRBJ2-3
clone size: NA
V gene: TRBV7-2
CDR3 protein: ASSLASGTSTDTQY

J gene: TRBJ1-1
clone size: NA
V gene: TRBV2
CDR3 protein: ASSAQAAEAF

J gene: TRBJ1-6
clone size: NA
V gene: TRBV18
CDR3 protein: ASSTDRGGLSPLH

J gene: TRBJ2-2
clone size: NA
V gene: TRBV5-1
CDR3 protein: ASSLGVNQELF

J gene: TRBJ2-2
clone size: NA
V gene: TRBV27
CDR3 protein: ASSRGLAGGPTGELF

J gene: TRBJ2-3
clone size: once
V gene: TRBV7-2
CDR3 protein: ASSLGLAPTDTQY

J gene: TRBJ2-1
clone size: NA
V gene: TRBV5-1
CDR3 protein: ASSLVRHNEQF

J gene: TRBJ1-2
clone size: NA
V gene: TRBV5-1
CDR3 protein: ASSLGGQGDYT

J gene: TRBJ1-1
clone size: NA
V gene: TRBV18
CDR3 protein: ASSPGTRVNTEAF

J gene: TRBJ1-2
clone size: NA
V gene: TRBV7-9
CDR3 protein: ASSLRTGYGYT

J gene: TRBJ1-4
clone size: NA
V gene: TRBV4-2
CDR3 protein: ASSRRSRGDNEKLF

J gene: TRBJ1-1
clone size: NA
V gene: TRBV5-4
CDR3 protein: ASSSLEMNTEAF

J gene: TRBJ1-2
clone size: once
V gene: TRBV5-4
CDR3 protein: ASSLPGQRNSGCT

J gene: TRBJ2-2
clone size: NA
V gene: TRBV5-1
CDR3 protein: ASSLSSGGDTGELF

J gene: TRBJ1-2
clone size: NA
V gene: TRBV6-1
CDR3 protein: ASSVRTGLANYGYT

J gene: TRBJ1-4
clone size: NA
V gene: TRBV5-5
CDR3 protein: ASSLKPTSGGDEKLF

J gene: TRBJ1-4
clone size: NA
V gene: TRBV5-1
CDR3 protein: ASSFQERGLDEKLF

J gene: TRBJ2-5
clone size: once
V gene: TRBV9
CDR3 protein: ASAPYSGAETQY

J gene: TRBJ2-5
clone size: NA
V gene: TRBV5-1
CDR3 protein: ASSVTGTSYETQY

J gene: TRBJ1-4
clone size: NA
V gene: TRBV5-1
CDR3 protein: ASRATGATNEKLF

J gene: TRBJ1-1
clone size: NA
V gene: TRBV2
CDR3 protein: ASSSDREDTEAF

J gene: TRBJ2-3
clone size: NA
V gene: TRBV6-5
CDR3 protein: ASRQGLSTDTQY

J gene: TRBJ2-7
clone size: once
V gene: TRBV7-3
CDR3 protein: ASSLASGGPYEQY

J gene: TRBJ1-1
clone size: NA
V gene: TRBV19
CDR3 protein: AKSPGSCDTEAF

J gene: TRBJ1-2
clone size: NA
V gene: TRBV10-3
CDR3 protein: AISDQIYGYT

J gene: TRBJ2-1
clone size: NA
V gene: TRBV5-1
CDR3 protein: ASSLFQGMSYNEQF

J gene: TRBJ1-3
clone size: NA
V gene: TRBV7-9
CDR3 protein: ASSPPGNTIY

J gene: TRBJ1-6
clone size: NA
V gene: TRBV6-5
CDR3 protein: ATIRVLYNSPLH

J gene: TRBJ1-2
clone size: NA
V gene: TRBV7-2
CDR3 protein: ASSQPWAYGYT

J gene: TRBJ2-1
clone size: NA
V gene: TRBV9
CDR3 protein: ASSWDSYNEQF

J gene: TRBJ1-2
clone size: NA
V gene: TRBV7-2
CDR3 protein: ASSPMDRGYYGYT

J gene: TRBJ1-1
clone size: NA
V gene: TRBV12-3/TRBV12-4
CDR3 protein: ASSLTSTAEAF

J gene: TRBJ2-5
clone size: NA
V gene: TRBV27
CDR3 protein: ASSLGDPRKETQY

J gene: TRBJ1-1
clone size: NA
V gene: TRBV19
CDR3 protein: ASSIDRLSTEAF

J gene: TRBJ2-5
clone size: NA
V gene: TRBV5-1
CDR3 protein: ASSPRTGEGTQY